A single sample is the source of the 18 T cell receptor beta chains below, sequenced in a study of read filtering for tumor transcriptome and immune sequencing. From roughly 0.4 ug of RNA, a library with molecular barcoded alpha/delta and beta/gamma adaptors was made. TCRdb passed the reads through MiXCR, listing each CDR3 protein once. The sample comprises roughly 61,000 distinct CDR3 sequences, 9% to 15% of which are singletons, and under 20% rests with the top ten. Sequencing was performed on a population of CD138-negative cells sorted from bone marrow. The receptor source for this set is a donor at least 40 years old with multiple myeloma.

This clonotype was seen more than once but under ten times. Possible read error: a much larger clone is one base away. The gene calls are TRBV4-1 and TRBJ1-4; perhaps TRBD1 as D (5 bases). The CDR3 has 16 residues. The germline gives CDR1 MGHRA, CDR2 YSYEKL. CDR3 residues: CASSRKRGGEGEELFF. The DNA of the CDR3 is TGCGCCAGCAGCCGCAAGAGAGGAGGGGAAGGTGAAGAACTGTTTTTT.

This clonotype was recorded many times. The chain uses TRBV6-5 and TRBJ2-1; D gene ambiguous. CDR1 and CDR2 from the germline V gene are MNHEY and SVGAGI. V was cut by 0 bases and J by 9 bases, with 12 bases left in between. The CDR3 contains 14 residues. CDR3 residues: CASSYSPSFGEQFF. The CDR3 DNA reads as TGTGCCAGCAGTTACTCTCCTTCCTTTGGTGAGCAGTTCTTC.

In this sample, this clonotype turned up many times. A junction end diverges from the germline sequence, so it may reflect a read error. The chain combines TRBV7-7 with TRBJ1-5, with no clear D. Germline V gene data show CDR1 as SSHAT and CDR2 as FNYEAQ (reference sequence). The CDR3 is 13 residues long. The CDR3 loop reads CASSPDIGQPQHF. DNA of the CDR3: TGTGCTAGCAGCCCCGACATAGGTCAGCCCCAGCATTTT.

V gene TRBV29-1 combines with J gene TRBJ2-5; 8 nucleotides match TRBD1. This CDR3 comprises 12 residues. The ends lost 7 bases at V and 13 bases at J; junction bases unmatched: 14. Per the germline V gene, CDR1 is SQVTM and CDR2 is ANQGSEA. This chain's CDR3 is CSASRFQGALYF. Here the CDR3 DNA reads TGCAGCGCCTCTAGGTTCCAGGGGGCCCTGTACTTC.

This clonotype showed up many times. The chain is built from TRBV5-1 and TRBJ2-1; the D is unclear. CDR1 and CDR2 (germline): SGHRS, YFSETQ. The ends were cut back, 7 bases at V and 0 bases at J, with 11 bases in the middle. This CDR3 region has 14 residues. The CDR3 sequence: CASAGTFSYNEQFF. As DNA, the CDR3 is TGCGCCAGCGCCGGAACCTTCTCCTACAATGAGCAGTTCTTC.

At least ten counts were recorded for this clonotype. The CDR3 loop reads CATSRGDGDTQYF. In DNA form, the CDR3 reads TGTGCCACCAGCAGGGGCGATGGGGATACGCAGTATTTT. The chain uses TRBV15 and TRBJ2-3, with D hard to call. Trimming took 3 bases from V and 6 from J, leaving 10 bases between them. CDR3 length: 13 amino acids. CDR1 and CDR2 from the germline V gene are LNHNV and YYDKDF (reference sequence).

In its sample, this clonotype was seen many times. The chain is built from TRBV2 and TRBJ2-3, with D unresolved. V gave up 7 bases and J gave up 5 bases, with 10 bases separating them. Per the germline V gene, CDR1 is SNHLY and CDR2 is FYNNEI. The CDR3 runs to 12 residues. In nucleotides, the CDR3 is TGTGCCAGCAAGGGATCCGGAGATACGCAGTATTTT. Translated: CASKGSGDTQYF.

This clonotype showed up many times. V and J are TRBV6-5 and TRBJ1-1; possibly TRBD1 for D (6 bases). CDR1 is MNHEY, CDR2 SVGAGI, per germline. V lost 2 bases to trimming and J lost 4 bases, with 11 bases between them. The CDR3 runs 14 residues. CDR3 residues: CASSYRGGGTEAFF. CDR3 in DNA: TGTGCCAGCAGTTACCGGGGGGGCGGCACTGAAGCTTTCTTT.

The chain is built from TRBV5-1 and TRBJ2-2; D gene unclear. The V end was cut by 4 bases, the J end by 1 base, with 8 bases between. The CDR3 runs 14 residues. CDR1 is SGHRS, CDR2 YFSETQ, per germline. In DNA, the CDR3 is TGCGCCAGCAGCGCAGGCATGAACACCGGGGAGCTGTTTTTT. This codes for CASSAGMNTGELFF.

This clonotype was counted ten times or more. The V gene is TRBV5-1, the J gene TRBJ2-1; perhaps D is TRBD1 or TRBD2 (5 bases each). V lost 4 bases and J lost 4, with 18 bases in between. The CDR3 extends over 16 amino acids. Germline assignment: CDR1 SGHRS and CDR2 YFSETQ. CDR3 protein: CASSPGEEGRYNEQFF. As DNA, the CDR3 is TGCGCCAGCAGCCCAGGAGAAGAGGGGAGATACAATGAGCAGTTCTTC. Complete variable domain (other parts from reference TRBV5-1 and TRBJ2-1): KAGVTQTPRYLIKTRGQQVTLSCSPISGHRSVSWYQQTPGQGLQFLFEYFSETQRNKGNFPGRFSGRQFSNSRSEMNVSTLELGDSALYLCASSPGEEGRYNEQFFGPGTRLTVL.

In its sample, this clonotype was seen many times. The genes are TRBV20-1 and TRBJ2-3; either TRBD1 or TRBD2 may supply D (5 bases each). The germline V gene has CDR1 DFQATT and CDR2 SNEGSKA (reference sequence). V was trimmed by 3 bases and J by 0 bases, leaving 7 bases between them. The CDR3 is made up of 13 amino acids. The CDR3 loop is CSARGTSTDTQYF. The CDR3, as DNA: TGCAGTGCTAGGGGGACCAGCACAGATACGCAGTATTTT.

This clonotype was found many times. The gene calls are TRBV18 and TRBJ2-1, with 10 bases that match TRBD1. Germline loops: CDR1 KGHSH, CDR2 LQKENI. The CDR3 sequence is 16 residues long. J lost 7 bases, V lost 4 bases, and 10 bases had no gene match. DNA for the CDR3: TGTGCCAGCTCACAACCGACAGGGGGCTTTGGGAATGAGCAGTTCTTC. Amino acids: CASSQPTGGFGNEQFF.

This clonotype occurred many times. V gene TRBV7-2 combines with J gene TRBJ2-1, with 8 bases lining up with TRBD2. Germline V gene lookup returns CDR1 SGHTA and CDR2 FQGNSA. The CDR3 is 16 amino acids. J gave up 0 bases and V 2 bases, and 3 bases lay outside the gene matches. For the CDR3, the DNA is TGTGCCAGCAGCTTATTAGCGGGGAGCTCCTACAATGAGCAGTTCTTC. Its protein product is CASSLLAGSSYNEQFF.

This clonotype was detected once. The chain is built from TRBV5-1 and TRBJ1-5, with 7 nucleotides matching TRBD1. This CDR3 comprises 15 residues. CDR1 SGHRS and CDR2 YFSETQ come from the germline V gene. V shed 7 bases and J 4 bases; nucleotides not matched to a gene: 11. The CDR3 here is CASGRTGERNQPQHF. The CDR3 DNA reads as TGCGCCAGCGGCCGGACAGGCGAGAGGAATCAGCCCCAGCATTTT.

There are many counts of this clonotype. This chain connects TRBV27 to TRBJ2-1; the match to TRBD2 covers 15 bases. The CDR3 is 14 residues long. Germline V gene data show CDR1 as MNHEY and CDR2 as SMNVEV (reference sequence). V was pared by 4 bases and J by 12 bases, with 4 bases of the junction left unmatched. Written as DNA, the CDR3 is TGTGCCAGCAGTTCCGGACTAGCGGGGGGGCTGCAGTTCTTC. It codes for CASSSGLAGGLQFF.

In regard to this clonotype: The junction departs from the called germline gene at one end, perhaps through a read error. The genes are TRBV6-5 and TRBJ1-1, with D unclear. This CDR3 is 13 amino acids long. Germline V gene data show CDR1 as MNHEY and CDR2 as SVGAGI. CDR3 amino acids: CASSRGMNTEALF. In DNA form, the CDR3 reads TGTGCCAGCAGTAGAGGAATGAACACTGAAGCTCTCTTT.

This clonotype was found many times. The CDR3, as DNA: TGTGCCAGCAGCCCAAGCCTAGGGAACACTGAAGCTTTCTTT. This encodes CASSPSLGNTEAFF. The rearrangement links TRBV11-2 to TRBJ1-1; D unclear. The germline V and J ends were trimmed by 5 bases and 1 base, with 11 bases remaining between them. The CDR3 covers 14 residues. Per germline, CDR1 SGHAT and CDR2 FQNNGV. The variable domain in full, completed from reference TRBV11-2 and TRBJ1-1, reads EAGVAQSPRYKIIEKRQSVAFWCNPISGHATLYWYQQILGQGPKLLIQFQNNGVVDDSQLPKDRFSAERLKGVDSTLKIQPAKLEDSAVYLCASSPSLGNTEAFFGQGTRLTVV.

Comment on this clonotype: Given a far larger clone just one base away, this is likely a sequencing read error. V usage is TRBV11-3 and J usage is TRBJ2-7; D is possibly TRBD2 (5 bases). CDR3 length equals 14 residues. From germline, CDR1 is SGHNT and CDR2 YENEEA. This CDR3 is CASSQSGSNYERYF. CDR3 nucleotides: TGTGCCAGCAGCCAATCGGGAAGTAACTACGAGCGGTACTTC.